The entry below gives a single TCR beta chain sequence along with its context. Its antigen is not known. Measured with immunoSEQ multiplex PCR; TCRdb has only the in-frame clones, and not every one. The sample holds roughly 68,000 clones, 82% seen once. This sample is drawn from a study of glioma-infiltrating T cells after dendritic cell vaccination. The study's findings and limits: No direct clonality-survival link was found; a diverse polyclonal response may matter.

CDR3 length equals 19 residues. CDR1 is SGHKS and CDR2 is YYEKEE in the germline V gene (reference sequence). V lost 7 bases, J lost 0 bases, and 10 bases stayed unmatched. The starting material was blood, obtained before dendritic cell vaccination. This rearrangement joins TRBV5-5 to TRBJ2-1; 16 nucleotides agree with TRBD2. The receptor comes from a human donor with glioblastoma. In nucleotides, the CDR3 is TGTGCCAGCTACCACGGGACTAGCGGGGGGGTTCGCTCCTACAATGAGCAGTTCTTC. Amino acids: CASYHGTSGGVRSYNEQFF.